The 15 T cell receptor beta chains below all came from one sample that was sequenced in a study of control samples from healthy donors and cancer patients. Sequenced by immunoSEQ multiplex PCR; TCRdb stores in-frame clones only, minus some. The table has about 98,000 clones, 79% seen once. The sample was blood. Source of these receptors: a woman aged 25 to 39 in good health.

V gene TRBV16 combines with J gene TRBJ2-1; the D is unclear. The germline gives CDR1 KGHSY, CDR2 FQNENV. V lost 4 bases, J lost 8 bases, and 6 bases lay in between. CDR3 length: 11 amino acids. This CDR3 is CASSLGDEQFF. CDR3 nucleotides: TGTGCCAGCAGCCTTGGCGATGAGCAGTTCTTC.

The V call is TRBV20-1, the J call TRBJ1-1; D might be TRBD1 (5 bases). Germline CDR1 reads DFQATT; CDR2 reads SNEGSKA (reference sequence). The CDR3 totals 12 residues. V was pared by 4 bases and J by 1 base, with 7 bases between. DNA of the CDR3: TGCAGTGCTAATGACAGGAACACTGAAGCTTTCTTT. Amino acid sequence: CSANDRNTEAFF.

This chain connects TRBV15 to TRBJ1-6; a possible D gene is TRBD1 (6 bases). Trimming shortened V by 4 bases and J by 15 bases, and 22 bases separated the two germline ends. This CDR3 comprises 15 residues. The germline V gene has CDR1 LNHNV and CDR2 YYDKDF (reference sequence). Here the CDR3 reads CATSKDVDSLTILHF. The CDR3 DNA reads as TGTGCCACCAGCAAAGATGTGGACAGTCTGACAATCCTCCACTTT.

This chain uses TRBV7-8 with TRBJ2-5; D is ambiguous. V dropped 4 bases and J dropped 4 bases, with 10 bases sitting between them. Germline loops: CDR1 SGHVS, CDR2 FQNEAQ. This CDR3 is 13 amino acids long. In DNA form, the CDR3 reads TGTGCCAGCAGCTGGTCCCTCAGAGAGACCCAGTACTTC. Its protein product is CASSWSLRETQYF. Supplemented by reference TRBV7-8 and TRBJ2-5, the full variable domain reads GAGVSQSPRYKVAKRGQDVALRCDPISGHVSLFWYQQALGQGPEFLTYFQNEAQLDKSGLPSDRFFAERPEGSVSTLKIQRTQQEDSAVYLCASSWSLRETQYFGPGTRLLVL.

Notes on this clone: Distinct nucleotide sequences in the sample also encode this CDR3. V is TRBV18 and J is TRBJ1-1, with a tentative D call TRBD1 (6 bases). V was clipped by 4 bases and J by 3 bases, with 9 bases between them. The CDR3 runs 13 residues. Germline loops: CDR1 KGHSH, CDR2 LQKENI. CDR3 in amino acids: CASSLNRDTEAFF. The CDR3 coding sequence is TGTGCCAGCTCACTTAACAGGGACACTGAAGCTTTCTTT.

The table lists this clone with a few counts. This rearrangement joins TRBV7-2 to TRBJ1-6; D perhaps matches TRBD1 (5 bases). V gave up 5 bases and J gave up 7 bases, with 12 bases separating them. Germline CDR1 SGHTA, CDR2 FQGNSA. The length of the CDR3 is 14 residues. In DNA form, the CDR3 reads TGTGCCAGCAGCAACGGAGGGGAGAATTCACCCCTCCACTTT. Translating it yields CASSNGGENSPLHF.

The V call is TRBV10-1, the J call TRBJ1-4; 8 nucleotides line up with TRBD1. Losses at the gene ends were 5 bases for V and 11 bases for J; bases not matched to a gene: 4. The CDR3 covers 12 residues. Germline CDR1 and CDR2: WNHNN and SYGVQD (reference sequence). The CDR3 loop reads CASSPDRAKLFF. CDR3 coding DNA: TGCGCCAGCAGTCCGGACAGGGCGAAACTGTTTTTT.

In this sample, this clone turned up a few times. This chain links TRBV5-1 with TRBJ1-6, with D unclear. This CDR3 has 13 residues. Germline values: CDR1 SGHRS, CDR2 YFSETQ. V gave up 5 bases and J gave up 9 bases, with 12 bases separating them. The CDR3 DNA reads TGCGCCAGCAGTCCCGGATACCCTTCACCCCTCCACTTT. Its protein is CASSPGYPSPLHF.

V usage is TRBV6-6 and J usage is TRBJ1-4; D uncertain. Germline V gene sequence: CDR1 MNHNY, CDR2 SVGAGI (reference sequence). The CDR3 covers 16 residues. Trimming pared 3 bases from V and 0 bases from J, leaving 11 bases between. CDR3 nucleotides: TGTGCCAGCAGTTATACTTGGCAGGCAACTAATGAAAAACTGTTTTTT. As protein: CASSYTWQATNEKLFF.

The genes are TRBV6-1 and TRBJ2-1; D is uncertain. The CDR3 runs to 14 residues. Between the trimmed V and J ends, which lost 2 bases and 6 bases, there was a span of 11 bases. Germline-derived CDR1 and CDR2 are MNHNS and SASEGT. CDR3 protein: CASSENIVSNEQFF. CDR3 nucleotides: TGTGCCAGCAGTGAAAATATTGTGTCCAATGAGCAGTTCTTC.

This clone was recorded a few times. The chain employs TRBV9 and TRBJ1-3, with 7 bases that match TRBD1. Trimming at V came to 4 bases and at J to 2 bases, leaving 12 bases not matched to a gene. Per the germline V gene, CDR1 is SGDLS and CDR2 is YYNGEE. This CDR3 is built from 17 residues. The CDR3 loop reads CASSPFSTGNPGNTIYF. The CDR3 nucleotides are TGTGCCAGCAGCCCCTTCTCGACAGGGAACCCTGGAAACACCATATATTTT.

The gene calls are TRBV10-3 and TRBJ2-3; D is undetermined. Deletions cut 10 bases from V and 0 bases from J, with 8 bases between. Germline CDR1 is ENHRY and CDR2 is SYGVKD. There are 12 residues in the CDR3. CDR3 sequence (DNA): TGTGCCACCGGACCAAGCACAGATACGCAGTATTTT. The encoded protein is CATGPSTDTQYF.

The rearrangement joins TRBV5-5 to TRBJ1-2, with 7 bases matching TRBD1. The germline V gene encodes CDR1 SGHKS and CDR2 YYEKEE (reference sequence). V lost 1 base to trimming and J lost 8 bases; unmatched junction nucleotides: 17. The CDR3 is 17 amino acids. Here the CDR3 DNA reads TGTGCCAGCAGCTTGATACAGGGGTCCGCGGGTGCTCGCGGCTACACCTTC. As protein: CASSLIQGSAGARGYTF.

This clone was seen a single time. This chain joins TRBV7-9 and TRBJ1-6; a weak D match, TRBD1 (6 bases). V gave up 3 bases and J gave up 6 bases, with 9 bases separating them. CDR1 SEHNR and CDR2 FQNEAQ come from the germline V gene (reference sequence). CDR3 length: 14 amino acids. CDR3 coding DNA: TGTGCCAGCAGCTTCGGACAGCCTAATTCACCCCTCCACTTT. Its protein is CASSFGQPNSPLHF. The variable domain in full, completed from reference TRBV7-9 and TRBJ1-6, reads DTGVSQNPRHKITKRGQNVTFRCDPISEHNRLYWYRQTLGQGPEFLTYFQNEAQLEKSRLLSDRFSAERPKGSFSTLEIQRTEQGDSAMYLCASSFGQPNSPLHFGNGTRLTVT.

This chain's CDR3 is CASSGGQYINEKLFF. The DNA for the CDR3 is TGTGCCAGCAGCGGTGGACAGTATATTAATGAAAAACTGTTTTTT. V gene TRBV9 combines with J gene TRBJ1-4; a possible D gene is TRBD1 (6 bases). Trimming took off 3 bases at V and 4 bases at J, with 13 bases between the two ends. Germline V gene lookup returns CDR1 SGDLS and CDR2 YYNGEE. The CDR3 is 15 amino acids.